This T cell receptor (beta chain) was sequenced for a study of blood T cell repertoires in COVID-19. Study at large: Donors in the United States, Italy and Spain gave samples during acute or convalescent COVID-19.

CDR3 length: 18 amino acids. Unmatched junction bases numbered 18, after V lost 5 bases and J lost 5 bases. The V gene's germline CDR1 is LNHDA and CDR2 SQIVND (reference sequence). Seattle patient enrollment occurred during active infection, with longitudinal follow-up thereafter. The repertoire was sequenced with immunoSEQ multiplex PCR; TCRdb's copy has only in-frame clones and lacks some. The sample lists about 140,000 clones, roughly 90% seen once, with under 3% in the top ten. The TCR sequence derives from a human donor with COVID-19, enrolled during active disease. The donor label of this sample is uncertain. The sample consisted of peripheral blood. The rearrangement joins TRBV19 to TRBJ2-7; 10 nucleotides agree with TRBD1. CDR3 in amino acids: CASSFANTGTGDRNEQYF. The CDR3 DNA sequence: TGTGCCAGTAGTTTTGCCAATACCGGGACAGGGGATCGTAACGAGCAGTACTTC.